The 10 T cell receptor beta chains in this list originate from one sample, sequenced in a study of blood T cells in healthy people across ages. The authors ran a second PCR of about 6 to 12 cycles using a sample-barcoded 5' primer and a J-beta primer mix. TCRdb re-called the 5' RACE reads with MiXCR, one entry per CDR3 protein. The sample lists more than 900,000 distinct CDR3 sequences, about 27% occurring once. These data were also filed under a second study, of T cells of mothers and their children.

Sequencing was performed on blood. The origin of the receptors is a woman aged 40 to 55 in good health.

Comments on this clonotype: The junction differs from germline at one of its ends, possibly a read error. The V gene is TRBV3-1, the J gene TRBJ2-1; 8 bases map to TRBD2. Germline-derived CDR1 and CDR2 are LGHDT and YNNKEL (reference sequence). The CDR3 is 15 amino acids. The CDR3 coding sequence is TGTGCCAGCAGCCAACTCCTGCGGGGGGACAATGAGCAGTGCTTC. As protein: CASSQLLRGDNEQCF.

This clonotype was seen a few times. The chain uses TRBV15 and TRBJ2-2; no reliable D call. Trimming shortened V by 0 bases and J by 2 bases, and 13 bases separated the two germline ends. Germline V gene lookup returns CDR1 LNHNV and CDR2 YYDKDF (reference sequence). This CDR3 comprises 17 residues. In DNA, the CDR3 is TGTGCCACCAGCAGAGATCCCCTAGTCCCTAACACCGGGGAGCTGTTTTTT. Translating it yields CATSRDPLVPNTGELFF. The full variable domain, completed using reference TRBV15 and TRBJ2-2, is DAMVIQNPRYQVTQFGKPVTLSCSQTLNHNVMYWYQQKSSQAPKLLFHYYDKDFNNEADTPDNFQSRRPNTSFCFLDIRSPGLGDTAMYLCATSRDPLVPNTGELFFGEGSRLTVL.

The table lists this clonotype with many counts. The chain joins TRBV7-3 to TRBJ2-4; D is possibly TRBD1 (6 bases). The CDR3 is made up of 13 amino acids. The germline V and J ends were trimmed by 4 bases and 6 bases, with 10 bases remaining between them. Germline V gene sequence: CDR1 SGHTA, CDR2 FQGTGA. CDR3: CASSSGQRNIQYF. The CDR3 bases are TGTGCCAGCAGCTCCGGACAGAGAAACATTCAGTACTTC. Variable domain in full (rest from reference TRBV7-3 and TRBJ2-4): GAGVSQTPSNKVTEKGKYVELRCDPISGHTALYWYRQSLGQGPEFLIYFQGTGAADDSGLPNDRFFAVRPEGSVSTLKIQRTERGDSAVYLCASSSGQRNIQYFGAGTRLSVL.

The chain is built from TRBV20-1 and TRBJ1-1, with TRBD1 as a possible D gene (5 bases). V lost 6 bases and J lost 5, with 19 bases in between. CDR3 length: 14 residues. Germline values: CDR1 DFQATT, CDR2 SNEGSKA (reference sequence). The CDR3 region is CSAPGAGGLTEAFF. DNA for the CDR3: TGCAGTGCCCCCGGGGCCGGGGGTTTAACTGAAGCTTTCTTT.

This clonotype came up a few times. J is TRBJ1-1 and V is TRBV3-1, with a weak D call TRBD1 (6 bases). The ends were cut back, 4 bases at V and 1 base at J, with 13 bases in the middle. Germline V lookup: CDR1 LGHDT, CDR2 YNNKEL (reference sequence). The length of the CDR3 is 15 residues. The CDR3 spells CASSLVETGNTEAFF. CDR3 coding DNA: TGTGCCAGCAGCCTGGTCGAGACAGGGAACACTGAAGCTTTCTTT.

This clonotype has at least ten counts. The chain employs TRBV7-9 and TRBJ1-2; D unclear. Trimming took off 3 bases at V and 6 bases at J, with 14 bases between the two ends. This CDR3 is built from 14 residues. CDR1 SEHNR and CDR2 FQNEAQ come from the germline V gene (reference sequence). CDR3 amino acids: CASSFTGVGNGYTF. In DNA form, the CDR3 reads TGTGCCAGCAGCTTCACTGGGGTAGGAAATGGCTACACCTTC.

This chain joins TRBV11-2 and TRBJ2-5, with D hard to call. V lost 1 base to trimming and J lost 5 bases, with 5 bases between them. The length of the CDR3 is 12 residues. CDR1 and CDR2 (germline): SGHAT, FQNNGV. CDR3 DNA sequence: TGTGCCAGCAGCTTAGGTTGCGAGACCCAGTACTTC. It codes for CASSLGCETQYF. Variable domain in full (rest from reference TRBV11-2 and TRBJ2-5): EAGVAQSPRYKIIEKRQSVAFWCNPISGHATLYWYQQILGQGPKLLIQFQNNGVVDDSQLPKDRFSAERLKGVDSTLKIQPAKLEDSAVYLCASSLGCETQYFGPGTRLLVL.

There are a few counts of this clonotype. The chain joins TRBV29-1 to TRBJ1-1; D remains unclear. The CDR3 length is 13 residues. The V end was cut by 8 bases, the J end by 0 bases, with 13 bases between. Germline V lookup: CDR1 SQVTM, CDR2 ANQGSEA. This chain's CDR3 is CSSLGSLNTEAFF. CDR3 DNA: TGCAGCTCCTTGGGCAGTTTGAACACTGAAGCTTTCTTT.

This sequence joins TRBV5-8 and TRBJ2-1; 7 bases are shared with TRBD1. The trim removed 6 bases at V and 3 bases at J, leaving 3 bases unmatched. Germline loops: CDR1 SGHTS, CDR2 YDEGEE. The CDR3 has 13 residues. The CDR3: CASTYRGYNEQFF. The CDR3, as DNA: TGTGCCAGCACCTACAGGGGCTACAATGAGCAGTTCTTC.

The chain couples TRBV7-2 to TRBJ2-7; 12 bases agree with TRBD2. The CDR3 contains 16 residues. Germline CDR1 and CDR2: SGHTA and FQGNSA. After removal of 1 base from V and 4 bases from J, the junction contained 5 bases not matched to a gene. DNA of the CDR3: TGTGCCAGCAGCTTAGGCCGGACTAGCGGGGCTTACGAGCAGTACTTC. It translates to CASSLGRTSGAYEQYF.